One and the same sample provided the 21 T cell receptor beta chains below, sequenced in a study of blood T cell repertoires in COVID-19. Profiling relied on immunoSEQ multiplex PCR, and the TCRdb table lists in-frame clones only, not all of them. This table has tens of thousands of clones, about 83% appearing once. Sequencing was carried out using peripheral blood. The receptors stem from a man in his 70s with acute or convalescent COVID-19.

V and J are TRBV19 and TRBJ2-7; unclear D gene. V was trimmed by 3 bases and J by 0 bases, leaving 6 bases between them. Germline V CDR1 and CDR2: LNHDA, SQIVND (reference sequence). The CDR3 length is 13 residues. The CDR3 DNA reads as TGTGCCAGTAGTATTCAGTCCTCCTACGAGCAGTACTTC. Encoded protein: CASSIQSSYEQYF.

The chain combines TRBV6-1 with TRBJ1-5; D gene uncertain. The CDR3 is 15 residues long. The germline CDR1 and CDR2 sequences are MNHNS and SASEGT. The V end was cut by 0 bases, the J end by 5 bases, with 11 bases between. CDR3 DNA sequence: TGTGCCAGCAGTGAAGCGCGACGACTAGATCAGCCCCAGCATTTT. It encodes CASSEARRLDQPQHF.

This clone has only one observation. The gene calls are TRBV6-2 or TRBV6-3 and TRBJ1-5; D is unresolved. This CDR3 contains 13 residues. Germline CDR1 reads MNHEY; CDR2 reads SVGEGT. V lost 5 bases, J lost 2 bases, and 7 bases lay in between. The chain's CDR3 is CASSLQGNQPQHF. The DNA for the CDR3 is TGTGCCAGCAGTCTGCAGGGCAATCAGCCCCAGCATTTT.

CDR3 in amino acids: CASSLLGAGANVLTF. CDR3 sequence (DNA): TGTGCCAGCAGTTTATTAGGGGCTGGGGCCAACGTCCTGACTTTC. This chain joins TRBV27 and TRBJ2-6, with a tentative D call TRBD1 (5 bases). CDR3 length equals 15 residues. V was trimmed by 1 base and J by 2 bases, leaving 6 bases between them. Germline CDR1 is MNHEY and CDR2 is SMNVEV (reference sequence). The entire variable domain, with the rest obtained from reference TRBV27 and TRBJ2-6, is as follows: EAQVTQNPRYLITVTGKKLTVTCSQNMNHEYMSWYRQDPGLGLRQIYYSMNVEVTDKGDVPEGYKVSRKEKRNFPLILESPSPNQTSLYFCASSLLGAGANVLTFGAGSRLTVL.

V and J are TRBV6-6 and TRBJ2-3; D is uncertain. CDR1 and CDR2 from the germline V gene are MNHNY and SVGAGI (reference sequence). Between the trimmed V and J ends, which lost 6 bases and 4 bases, there was a span of 5 bases. The CDR3 is made up of 11 amino acids. The CDR3 region is CASRIADTQYF. In DNA form, the CDR3 reads TGTGCCAGCAGAATCGCAGATACGCAGTATTTT.

The chain joins TRBV2 to TRBJ1-2; D is ambiguous. Between the trimmed V and J ends, which lost 0 bases and 7 bases, there was a span of 9 bases. This CDR3 contains 13 residues. CDR1 is SNHLY and CDR2 is FYNNEI in the germline V gene. The CDR3 DNA is TGTGCCAGCAGTGAAGCGCGAAGTGGTGGCTACACCTTC. Translation gives CASSEARSGGYTF.

The CDR3 DNA reads as TGCGCCAGCAGCTTGACAGGGAAGGATCGGAATGAGCAGTTCTTC. This sequence encodes CASSLTGKDRNEQFF. J is TRBJ2-1 and V is TRBV5-1; possible D gene TRBD1, 6 bases. CDR3 size: 15 residues. Trimming left V 1 base short and J 7 bases short, with 15 bases between. The germline gives CDR1 SGHRS, CDR2 YFSETQ.

V is TRBV5-1 and J is TRBJ1-2, with D uncertain. V lost 0 bases and J lost 1, with 4 bases in between. This CDR3 is built from 13 residues. Germline V gene lookup returns CDR1 SGHRS and CDR2 YFSETQ. The DNA for the CDR3 is TGCGCCAGCAGCTTGGACAGTAACTATGGCTACACCTTC. It specifies CASSLDSNYGYTF. Based on the CDR3 plus reference TRBV5-1 and TRBJ1-2, the full variable domain is KAGVTQTPRYLIKTRGQQVTLSCSPISGHRSVSWYQQTPGQGLQFLFEYFSETQRNKGNFPGRFSGRQFSNSRSEMNVSTLELGDSALYLCASSLDSNYGYTFGSGTRLTVV.

This clone has more than one count but fewer than ten. This sequence joins TRBV5-1 and TRBJ1-4; 7 bases are a match to TRBD1. CDR1 and CDR2 from the germline V gene are SGHRS and YFSETQ. Trimming took 4 bases from V and 7 from J; bases not matched to a gene: 4. CDR3 length: 13 residues. Here the CDR3 DNA reads TGCGCCAGCAGCCGGGCAGGGGGTGAAAAACTGTTTTTT. Translating gives CASSRAGGEKLFF. The complete variable domain, with remaining parts taken from reference TRBV5-1 and TRBJ1-4, reads KAGVTQTPRYLIKTRGQQVTLSCSPISGHRSVSWYQQTPGQGLQFLFEYFSETQRNKGNFPGRFSGRQFSNSRSEMNVSTLELGDSALYLCASSRAGGEKLFFGSGTQLSVL.

The chain combines TRBV9 with TRBJ1-4; 8 positions agree with TRBD1. The V and J ends lost 2 bases and 4 bases, in that order; junction bases with no gene match: 7. CDR1 and CDR2 (germline): SGDLS, YYNGEE. The CDR3 has 16 amino acids. This CDR3 reads CASSVEGQAGNEKLFF. Written as DNA, the CDR3 is TGTGCCAGCAGCGTGGAGGGACAGGCGGGTAATGAAAAACTGTTTTTT.

The rearrangement uses TRBV5-1 and TRBJ2-3, with 7 positions matching TRBD1. V shed 4 bases and J 2 bases; nucleotides not matched to a gene: 10. This CDR3 spans 16 amino acids. The germline CDR1 and CDR2 sequences are SGHRS and YFSETQ. The CDR3 spells CASSVPGQTTTDTQYF. CDR3 nucleotides: TGCGCCAGCAGCGTTCCGGGACAGACAACCACAGATACGCAGTATTTT.

The rearrangement joins TRBV28 to TRBJ1-2; 11 bases are a match to TRBD1. Trimming took 6 bases from V and 3 from J; bases not matched to a gene: 6. This CDR3 has 15 amino acids. Germline V gene data show CDR1 as MDHEN and CDR2 as SYDVKM. CDR3 sequence reads: CASSPRDRGDYGYTF. CDR3 coding DNA: TGTGCCAGCAGCCCACGGGACAGGGGGGACTATGGCTACACCTTC.

In its sample, this clone was seen once. The chain recombines TRBV18 with TRBJ1-2, with 8 bases matching TRBD1. Germline V gene sequence: CDR1 KGHSH, CDR2 LQKENI. The CDR3 loop spans 16 amino acids. Germline trimming cut 3 bases from V and 0 bases from J; bases unmatched to any gene: 6. The CDR3 DNA follows: TGTGCCAGCTCACCCGGGGACAGGCGAGCTAACTATGGCTACACCTTC. Residues: CASSPGDRRANYGYTF.

This clone was observed once. The chain employs TRBV13 and TRBJ1-6; 9 bases match TRBD1. Trimming took 0 bases from V and 9 from J; bases not matched to a gene: 9. The germline V gene encodes CDR1 PRHDT and CDR2 FYEKMQ (reference sequence). The CDR3 is 17 amino acids. CDR3 coding DNA: TGTGCCAGCAGCTTAGGCCCCCACGGGACAGGGACTTCACCCCTCCACTTT. Encoded protein: CASSLGPHGTGTSPLHF.

CDR3 protein: CASSPTGPNTEAFF. The CDR3 DNA reads as TGTGCCAGCAGCCCGACAGGGCCGAACACTGAAGCTTTCTTT. The chain recombines TRBV27 with TRBJ1-1, with 7 bases fitting TRBD1. V shed 6 bases and J 1 base; nucleotides not matched to a gene: 5. The CDR3 totals 14 residues. CDR1 MNHEY and CDR2 SMNVEV come from the germline V gene (reference sequence).

V is TRBV6-5 and J is TRBJ1-1; TRBD1 is a possible D gene (5 bases). The CDR3 runs to 15 residues. Trimming took off 6 bases at V and 1 base at J, with 15 bases between the two ends. Germline V lookup: CDR1 MNHEY, CDR2 SVGAGI. CDR3: CASSTGGGWNTEAFF. CDR3 DNA sequence: TGTGCCAGCAGCACTGGGGGGGGGTGGAACACTGAAGCTTTCTTT.

The chain employs TRBV18 and TRBJ2-7, with 9 bases fitting TRBD1. The CDR3 loop spans 14 amino acids. Per the germline V gene, CDR1 is KGHSH and CDR2 is LQKENI. Trimming removed 4 bases from V and 3 bases from J; junction bases left unmatched: 4. In DNA, the CDR3 is TGTGCCAGCTCACTAGGGACAGGGATCTACGAGCAGTACTTC. Its translation is CASSLGTGIYEQYF.

The CDR3 nucleotides read TGTGCCAGCAGCCTTAGCGGGAGGAGCTCCTACAATGAGCAGTTCTTC. Encoded protein: CASSLSGRSSYNEQFF. V usage is TRBV7-9 and J usage is TRBJ2-1, with 10 nucleotides matching TRBD2. The CDR3 has 16 residues. V dropped 5 bases and J dropped 0; count of bases not matched to a gene: 4. CDR1 is SEHNR and CDR2 is FQNEAQ in the germline V gene (reference sequence).

This chain uses TRBV29-1 with TRBJ2-2; 10 bases agree with TRBD2. The CDR3 contains 18 residues. CDR1 SQVTM and CDR2 ANQGSEA come from the germline V gene. Trimming cost V 0 bases and J 0 bases; bases outside gene matches: 7. The CDR3 spells CSVEDAATSGANTGELFF. CDR3 DNA sequence: TGCAGCGTTGAAGATGCCGCAACTAGCGGGGCGAACACCGGGGAGCTGTTTTTT.

V is TRBV6-2 or TRBV6-3 and J is TRBJ2-1; tentatively, D is TRBD2 (6 bases). Germline V gene data show CDR1 as MNHEY and CDR2 as SVGEGT. The CDR3 loop spans 15 amino acids. V was cut by 2 bases and J by 8 bases, with 16 bases left in between. The CDR3 region has the DNA TGTGCCAGCAGTTACGGGGGACTGGGTAAAGATGAGCAGTTCTTC. Residues: CASSYGGLGKDEQFF.

Only a few counts were recorded for this clone. This chain connects TRBV15 to TRBJ2-3; D possibly corresponds to TRBD2 (5 bases). The CDR3 totals 15 residues. V was trimmed by 2 bases and J by 2 bases, leaving 11 bases between them. Germline CDR1 reads LNHNV; CDR2 reads YYDKDF (reference sequence). CDR3 bases: TGTGCCACCAGCAGAATTGGGAGTATCACAGATACGCAGTATTTT. This encodes CATSRIGSITDTQYF.